This TCR beta chain was documented in a study of blood T cells in healthy people across ages. Study-wide results and limits: Across the age range, TCR beta diversity per million T cells fell in a roughly linear way. Leaving the PBMCs unsorted stopped any conclusive comparison of naive versus antigen-experienced cells. Researchers report that TCR beta diversity correlated strongly with naive T cell percentage.

Germline values: CDR1 GTSNPN, CDR2 SVGIG (reference sequence). The V gene end was trimmed by 5 bases and the J gene end by 4 bases; junction bases not matched to a gene: 7. The CDR3 runs 13 residues. This clonotype was recorded a few times. The target antigen is unknown. A second PCR, run for about 7 to 11 cycles, used a sample-barcoded 5' primer plus a J-beta primer mix. TCRdb redid the calling of the 5' RACE reads with MiXCR, one entry per CDR3 protein. The sample yields around 1,500,000 distinct CDR3 sequences, over 25% seen once. The specimen was blood. This sequence was found in a woman aged 25 to 45 in good health. The genes are TRBV30 and TRBJ2-5; 7 bases map to TRBD2. In DNA, the CDR3 is TGTGCCTGGTCAATCCCGGGAGGAGAGACCCAGTACTTC. Translating gives CAWSIPGGETQYF.